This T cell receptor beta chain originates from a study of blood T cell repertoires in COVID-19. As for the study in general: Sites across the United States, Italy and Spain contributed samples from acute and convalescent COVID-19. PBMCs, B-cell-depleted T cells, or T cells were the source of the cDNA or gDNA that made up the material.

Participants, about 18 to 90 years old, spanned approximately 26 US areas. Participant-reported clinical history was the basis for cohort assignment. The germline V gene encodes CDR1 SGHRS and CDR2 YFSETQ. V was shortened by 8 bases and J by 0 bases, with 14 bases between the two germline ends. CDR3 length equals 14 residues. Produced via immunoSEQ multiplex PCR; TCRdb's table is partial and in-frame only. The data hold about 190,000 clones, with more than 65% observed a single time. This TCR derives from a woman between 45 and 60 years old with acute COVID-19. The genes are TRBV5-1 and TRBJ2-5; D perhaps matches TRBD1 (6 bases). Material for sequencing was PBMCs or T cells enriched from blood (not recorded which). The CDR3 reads CASGTGTYQETQYF. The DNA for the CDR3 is TGCGCCAGTGGAACCGGGACATACCAAGAGACCCAGTACTTC.